This T cell receptor beta chain was identified during a study of T cell clonality in common variable immunodeficiency. General study points: Common variable immunodeficiency TCR beta sequences reportedly had fewer deletions and N-nucleotide insertions.

Libraries were prepared by immunoSEQ multiplex PCR; TCRdb keeps only in-frame clonotypes and omits some of them. The sample shows approximately 38,000 clones, no singletons; the ten largest hold 6%. The germline V gene encodes CDR1 SGHAT and CDR2 FQNNGV. Trimming cost V 0 bases and J 8 bases, with 10 bases left between them. This CDR3 is built from 14 residues. With regard to this clone: Its antigen is still unknown. The CDR3 end falls 3 residues outside the read, so it is completed with the germline J gene.

The receptor was isolated from a human donor with common variable immunodeficiency. The specimen sequenced was peripheral blood mononuclear cells. This sequence joins TRBV11-2 and TRBJ2-2; the D is unclear. This chain's CDR3 is CASSLDLAVGELFF. The part of the CDR3 DNA that was read is TGTGCCAGCAGCTTAGATCTGGCTGTGGGGGAG. The variable domain in full, completed from reference TRBV11-2 and TRBJ2-2, reads EAGVAQSPRYKIIEKRQSVAFWCNPISGHATLYWYQQILGQGPKLLIQFQNNGVVDDSQLPKDRFSAERLKGVDSTLKIQPAKLEDSAVYLCASSLDLAVGELFFGEGSRLTVL.